The rows below give T cell receptor beta chains drawn from one sample of a study of vaccination and CD4 T cells after COVID-19. MiXCR, applied by TCRdb to the PCR reads, yields one record per CDR3 protein. The sample holds under 30,000 distinct CDR3 sequences, 40% to 55% seen once. Antigens for these TCRs are unknown. Material: CD4+ T cells from blood, cultured in vitro, obtained about 7 months after SARS-CoV-2 vaccination. The source of these receptors is a human donor who had recovered from COVID-19. Both conserved end residues are part of each CDR3. Not all rows give a size; the values are once, few, many and, for expanded clones, a class.

V | size | CDR3
TRBV6-1 | NA | CASSAETGLNGYTF
TRBV7-2 | few | CASSLAGTDHEQYF
TRBV20-1 | few | CSAHGWGQGNEQFF
TRBV4-1 | few | CASSIRRGNSPLHF
TRBV4-1 | NA | CASSQGGGVANYEQYF
TRBV11-2 | few | CASSWGWGGRSYEQYF
TRBV28 | few | CASRTTGTGGGETQYF
TRBV5-1 | NA | CASSPGLAGGEETQYF
TRBV20-1 | NA | CSARDRGLQETQYF
TRBV20-1 | NA | CSVAGEGTDTQYF
TRBV6-1 | NA | CASRLTSGSSYEQYF
TRBV4-1 | NA | CASSQGARGFGYTF
TRBV7-2 | NA | CASSLQGRTGELFF
TRBV19 | few | CASQGQGYGYTF
TRBV7-6 | NA | CASSGETSGSFYEQYF
TRBV6-1 | NA | CASSPSGSYEQYF
TRBV19 | NA | CASRSWAGNTEAFF
TRBV10-3 | NA | CAISEVRGETQYF
TRBV10-1 | NA | CASSSTSPSETQYF
TRBV27 | NA | CASSSLGTGNSPLHF
TRBV6-1 | few | CASSENSPYEQYF
TRBV19 | NA | CASGRTSGAQETQYF
TRBV4-3 | NA | CASSQEASGPTGELFF
TRBV5-8 | NA | CASSLDGNEQFF
TRBV7-2 | NA | CASSWTSGGEETQYF
TRBV10-1 | NA | CASSGYSGTGGRSYTF
TRBV6-2/TRBV6-3 | once | CASSSESRGRPQHF
TRBV7-2 | NA | CASIPANTGELFF
TRBV5-4 | NA | CASSSAVGSSGSNEQFF
TRBV28 | NA | CASSLGAHSCGYTF
TRBV2 | few | CASSPNNYGYTF
TRBV27 | once | CASRRELRPGRSDTQYF
TRBV20-1 | few | CSARRETQYF
TRBV19 | few | CASSLTWGADQPQHF
TRBV10-1 | NA | CASSKQGPDTQYF
TRBV20-1 | few | CSASGGKIRDTQYF
TRBV6-1 | NA | CASKQGGGGTEAFF
TRBV15 | NA | CATSRGLARGYGYTF
TRBV6-1 | few | CASSPGGYNNSPLHF
TRBV6-5 | NA | CASSSTGPRVETQYF
TRBV24-1 | NA | CATSDSGRGPEYQPQHF
TRBV6-1 | NA | CASSRIQETQYF
TRBV27 | few | CASSPDRSSNQPQHF
TRBV6-1 | NA | CASSAGLGGPLHF
TRBV28 | NA | CASSPHEGYQPQHF
TRBV7-9 | NA | CASGERESSYEQYF
TRBV15 | NA | CATRSFRTGTPETQYF
TRBV4-3 | NA | CASSHSPGAVLVGYGYTF